There are a few counts of the clone carrying this TCR beta chain. Its antigen is unknown. The record originates from a study of beta chain features in type 1 diabetes. Regarding the study as a whole: Type 1 diabetes patients had TCRB CDR3s that were shorter (moderately but significantly so) in all four CD4+ subsets.

The collection from each donor was one heparinised blood draw averaging about 116 mL. Stem cell-like memory, regulatory, central memory and naive CD4+ cells were sorted via CD45RO/CCR7/CD25/CD127/CD95/CD27. V shed 5 bases and J 2 bases; nucleotides not matched to a gene: 5. The CDR3 is 15 residues long. Germline-derived CDR1 and CDR2 are MDHEN and SYDVKM. The entirety of the isolated RNA underwent reverse transcription, so expressed TCRB transcripts were sequenced. Mean read depth for naive, central memory and regulatory T cell samples was some 3.8 million reads. Profiled with immunoSEQ multiplex PCR; TCRdb holds only in-frame clones, not every one. The sample includes hundreds of thousands of clones, over 12% of them seen just once.

The origin of this receptor is a man between 18 and 35 years old with type 1 diabetes. Sequencing input: naive CD4+ T cells from blood. J is TRBJ2-5 and V is TRBV28; TRBD2 matches at 10 bases. DNA of the CDR3: TGTGCCAGCAGTCCCCAAGCGGGGGGGCAAGAGACCCAGTACTTC. Protein: CASSPQAGGQETQYF.